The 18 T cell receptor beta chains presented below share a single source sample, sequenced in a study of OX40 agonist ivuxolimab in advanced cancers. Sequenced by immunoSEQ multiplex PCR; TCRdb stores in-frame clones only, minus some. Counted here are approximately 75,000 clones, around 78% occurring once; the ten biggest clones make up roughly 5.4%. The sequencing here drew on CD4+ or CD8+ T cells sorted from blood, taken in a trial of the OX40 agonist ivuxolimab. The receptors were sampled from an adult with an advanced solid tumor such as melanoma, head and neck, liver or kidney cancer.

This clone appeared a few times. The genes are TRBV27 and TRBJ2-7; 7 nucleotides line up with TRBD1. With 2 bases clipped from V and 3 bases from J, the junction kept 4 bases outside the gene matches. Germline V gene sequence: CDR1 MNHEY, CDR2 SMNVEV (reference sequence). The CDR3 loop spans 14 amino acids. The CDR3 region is CASSLLGGDYEQYF. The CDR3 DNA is TGTGCCAGCAGTTTACTAGGGGGCGACTACGAGCAGTACTTC.

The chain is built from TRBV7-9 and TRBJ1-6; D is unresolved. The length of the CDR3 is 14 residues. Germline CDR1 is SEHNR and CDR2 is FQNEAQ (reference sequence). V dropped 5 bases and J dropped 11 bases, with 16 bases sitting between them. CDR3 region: CASSPVPGLAPLHF. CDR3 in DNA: TGTGCCAGCAGCCCGGTCCCAGGATTAGCACCCCTCCACTTT.

CDR3 DNA sequence: TGTGCCAGCTCCCCGGGGGGGGAGGGGACCCAGTACTTC. Translated, it gives CASSPGGEGTQYF. This chain connects TRBV28 to TRBJ2-5, with TRBD2 identical over 8 bases. Germline CDR1 and CDR2: MDHEN and SYDVKM. Trimming took 8 bases from V and 7 from J; bases not matched to a gene: 9. CDR3 length: 13 amino acids.

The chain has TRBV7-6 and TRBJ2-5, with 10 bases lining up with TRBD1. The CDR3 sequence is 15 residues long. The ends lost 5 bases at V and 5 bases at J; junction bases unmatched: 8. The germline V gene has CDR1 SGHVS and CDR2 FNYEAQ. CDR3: CASSPGGQGWETQYF. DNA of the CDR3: TGTGCCAGCAGCCCCGGGGGACAGGGGTGGGAGACCCAGTACTTC.

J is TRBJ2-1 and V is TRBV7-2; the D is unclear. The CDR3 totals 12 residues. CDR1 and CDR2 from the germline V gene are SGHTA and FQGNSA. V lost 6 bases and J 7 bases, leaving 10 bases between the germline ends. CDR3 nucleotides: TGTGCCAGCAGGCTAACGCGGAATGAGCAGTTCTTC. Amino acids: CASRLTRNEQFF.

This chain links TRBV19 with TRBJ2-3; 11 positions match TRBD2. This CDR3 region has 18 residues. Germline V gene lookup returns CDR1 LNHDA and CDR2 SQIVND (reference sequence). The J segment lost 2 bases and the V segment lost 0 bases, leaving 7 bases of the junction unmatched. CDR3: CASSIEFTSGGYTDTQYF. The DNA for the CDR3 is TGTGCCAGTAGTATAGAGTTTACTAGCGGGGGCTACACAGATACGCAGTATTTT.

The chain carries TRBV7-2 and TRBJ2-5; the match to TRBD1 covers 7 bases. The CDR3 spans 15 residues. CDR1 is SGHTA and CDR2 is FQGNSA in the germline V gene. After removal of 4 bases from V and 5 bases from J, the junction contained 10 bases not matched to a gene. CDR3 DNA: TGTGCCAGCAGCTCCCCGGACAGGACCTCTGAGACCCAGTACTTC. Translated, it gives CASSSPDRTSETQYF.

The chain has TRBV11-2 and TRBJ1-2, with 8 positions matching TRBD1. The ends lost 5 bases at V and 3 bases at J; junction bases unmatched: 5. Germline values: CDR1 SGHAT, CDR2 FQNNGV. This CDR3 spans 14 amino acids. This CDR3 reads CASSPTGQDYGYTF. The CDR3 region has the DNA TGTGCCAGCAGCCCTACGGGACAGGACTATGGCTACACCTTC.

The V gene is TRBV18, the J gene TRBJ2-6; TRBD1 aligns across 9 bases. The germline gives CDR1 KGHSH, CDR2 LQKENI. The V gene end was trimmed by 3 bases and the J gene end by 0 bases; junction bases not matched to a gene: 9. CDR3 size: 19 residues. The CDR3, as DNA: TGTGCCAGCTCACCGGGACAGGGAGGAGGCCTCTCTGGGGCCAACGTCCTGACTTTC. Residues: CASSPGQGGGLSGANVLTF.

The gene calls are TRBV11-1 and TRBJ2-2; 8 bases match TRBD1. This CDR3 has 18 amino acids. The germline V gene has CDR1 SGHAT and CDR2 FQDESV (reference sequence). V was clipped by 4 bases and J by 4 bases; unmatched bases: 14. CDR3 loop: CASSSALTGQGGTGELFF. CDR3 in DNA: TGTGCCAGCAGCTCAGCGTTGACCGGACAGGGAGGCACCGGGGAGCTGTTTTTT.

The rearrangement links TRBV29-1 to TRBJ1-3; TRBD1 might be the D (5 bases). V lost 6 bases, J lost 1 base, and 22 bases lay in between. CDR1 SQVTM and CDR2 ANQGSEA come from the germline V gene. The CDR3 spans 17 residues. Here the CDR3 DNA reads TGCAGCGTCGTACCTTCTACAGGCCTCCGTTCTGGAAACACCATATATTTT. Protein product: CSVVPSTGLRSGNTIYF.

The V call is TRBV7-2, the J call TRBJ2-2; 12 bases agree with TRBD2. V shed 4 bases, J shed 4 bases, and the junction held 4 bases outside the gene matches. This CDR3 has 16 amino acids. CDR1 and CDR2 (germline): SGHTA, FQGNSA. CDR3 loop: CASSSWTSGATGELFF. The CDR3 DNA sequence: TGTGCCAGCAGCTCTTGGACTAGCGGGGCCACCGGGGAGCTGTTTTTT. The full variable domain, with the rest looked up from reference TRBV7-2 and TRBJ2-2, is GAGVSQSPSNKVTEKGKDVELRCDPISGHTALYWYRQSLGQGLEFLIYFQGNSAPDKSGLPSDRFSAERTGGSVSTLTIQRTQQEDSAVYLCASSSWTSGATGELFFGEGSRLTVL.

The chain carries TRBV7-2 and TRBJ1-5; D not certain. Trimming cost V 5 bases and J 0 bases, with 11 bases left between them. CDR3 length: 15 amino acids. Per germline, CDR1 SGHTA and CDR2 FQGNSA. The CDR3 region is CASSTQANSNQPQHF. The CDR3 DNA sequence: TGTGCCAGCAGCACGCAGGCCAATAGCAATCAGCCCCAGCATTTT.

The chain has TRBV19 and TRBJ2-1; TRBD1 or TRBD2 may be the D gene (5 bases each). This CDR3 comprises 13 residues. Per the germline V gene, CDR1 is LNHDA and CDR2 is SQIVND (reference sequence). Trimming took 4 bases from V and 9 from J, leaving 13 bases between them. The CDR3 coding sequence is TGTGCCAGTAGTACCCAGGGTGCGGGTGAGCAGTTCTTC. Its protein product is CASSTQGAGEQFF.

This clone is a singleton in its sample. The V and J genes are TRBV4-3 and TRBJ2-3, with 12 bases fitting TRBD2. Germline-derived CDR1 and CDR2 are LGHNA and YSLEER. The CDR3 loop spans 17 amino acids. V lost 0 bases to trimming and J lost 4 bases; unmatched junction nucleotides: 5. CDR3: CASSQDGLAGWSDTQYF. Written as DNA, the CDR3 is TGCGCCAGCAGCCAAGATGGACTAGCGGGGTGGTCAGATACGCAGTATTTT.

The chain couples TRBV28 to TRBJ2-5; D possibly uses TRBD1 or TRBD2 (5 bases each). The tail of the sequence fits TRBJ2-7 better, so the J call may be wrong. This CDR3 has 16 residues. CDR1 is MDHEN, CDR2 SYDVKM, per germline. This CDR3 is CASSPPGPRSSYEQYF. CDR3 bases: TGTGCCAGCAGTCCGCCGGGACCCCGGAGCTCCTACGAGCAGTACTTC.

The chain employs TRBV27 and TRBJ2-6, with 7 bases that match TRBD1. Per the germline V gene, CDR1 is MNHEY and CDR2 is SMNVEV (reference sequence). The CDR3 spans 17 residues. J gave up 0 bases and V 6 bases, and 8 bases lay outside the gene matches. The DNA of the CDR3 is TGTGCCAGCAGCCCGGGACAGTTCCGCTCTGGGGCCAACGTCCTGACTTTC. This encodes CASSPGQFRSGANVLTF.

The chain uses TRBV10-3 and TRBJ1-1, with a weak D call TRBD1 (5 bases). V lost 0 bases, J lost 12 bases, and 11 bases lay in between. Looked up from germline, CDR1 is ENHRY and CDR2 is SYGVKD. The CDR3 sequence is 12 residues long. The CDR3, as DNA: TGTGCCATCAGTGAGTCGATGGGGGGACCTTTCTTT. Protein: CAISESMGGPFF.